This TCR beta chain was identified during a study of blood T cell repertoires in COVID-19. On the study more broadly: Material from acute and convalescent COVID-19 was sourced from the United States, Italy and Spain. T cells, B-cell-depleted T cells, or PBMCs supplied cDNA or gDNA.

In the authors' methods: Amplification of reference gene primers provided the estimated nucleated cell counts. Repertoires were generated with immunoSEQ multiplex PCR, while TCRdb's copy carries only in-frame clones and drops some. The V and J calls and clone size are taken from that table; D and trimming were inferred from the DNA. The repertoire holds nearly 45,000 clones, with around 90% as singletons. Sequenced: peripheral blood. The receptor comes from a woman older than 75 in a cohort sampled during active or convalescent COVID-19.

CDR3 nucleotide sequence: TGTGCCAGCAGCGGGAGGGCCCTCTACGAGCAGTACTTC. It is translated as CASSGRALYEQYF. The chain carries TRBV6-2 or TRBV6-3 and TRBJ2-7, with TRBD2 identical over 8 bases. This CDR3 comprises 13 residues. The germline V gene has CDR1 MNHEY and CDR2 SVGEGT. J was trimmed by 3 bases and V by 6 bases; bases with no gene match: 4.